This record looks at one T cell receptor beta chain sequence and its context. The time point is: newly diagnosed GD, antithyroid drugs for less than 3 months. RNA from PBMCs was the source of the TCR library. From an endocrinology department in Xi'an, China, came the patients. This specimen belongs to a study of regulatory T cells in long-lasting Graves disease. Germline lookup yields CDR1 MGHDK and CDR2 SYGVNS. Between the trimmed V and J ends, which lost 2 bases and 9 bases, there was a span of 11 bases. This CDR3 has 12 residues. The authors built TCR beta libraries using iRepertoire HTBI primers and Arm-PCR of CDR3 regions. In TCRdb, the multiplex PCR reads were re-called with MiXCR into one record per CDR3 protein. This sample carries under 300,000 distinct CDR3 sequences, around 18% of them seen once, and the ten largest clones take around 21%.

The genes are TRBV25-1 and TRBJ2-7; maybe TRBD2 (5 bases). The sample here was peripheral blood mononuclear cells (PBMCs), taken at new diagnosis, from a patient treated with antithyroid drugs. The sequence derives from a female donor with Graves disease. DNA of the CDR3: TGTGCCAGCAGTGAACTCGGAGAGGGGCAGTACTTC. Its translation is CASSELGEGQYF.